This passage covers 24 T cell receptor beta chains from one sample sequenced in a study of CD8+ T cells in alopecia areata. Isolated RNA was reverse transcribed into cDNA used as the sequencing template. Only in-frame clones appear in the TCRdb table, and some are missing; sequencing was by immunoSEQ multiplex PCR. The sample includes about 200,000 clones, approximately 53% seen only once; the top ten take around 5.1%. The specimen was CD8+ T cells sorted from blood. Receptors originate from a human donor in good health.

This clone was found a few times. V gene TRBV7-9 combines with J gene TRBJ2-1; D ambiguous. Between the trimmed V and J ends, which lost 1 base and 7 bases, there was a span of 8 bases. The CDR3 length is 13 residues. Germline V gene lookup returns CDR1 SEHNR and CDR2 FQNEAQ (reference sequence). For the CDR3, the DNA is TGTGCCAGCAGCTTAGGGACCTTAAATGAGCAGTTCTTC. Its translation: CASSLGTLNEQFF.

V usage is TRBV29-1 and J usage is TRBJ2-3; D uncertain. The germline gives CDR1 SQVTM, CDR2 ANQGSEA. This CDR3 is built from 9 residues. V lost 3 bases and J 6 bases, leaving 1 base between the germline ends. The CDR3 nucleotides are TGCAGCGTTGATGATACGCAGTATTTT. Translated: CSVDDTQYF.

In this sample, this clone turned up once. V usage is TRBV6-5 and J usage is TRBJ1-2; 8 bases align to TRBD1. This CDR3 comprises 15 residues. Trimming took 2 bases from V and 5 from J; bases not matched to a gene: 7. The germline V gene encodes CDR1 MNHEY and CDR2 SVGAGI. CDR3 in DNA: TGTGCCAGCAGTTACGACAGGGGCGAACGGTATGGCTACACCTTC. Protein product: CASSYDRGERYGYTF.

This rearrangement joins TRBV7-8 to TRBJ2-7; D gene uncertain. The CDR3 covers 12 residues. Trimming removed 4 bases from V and 4 bases from J, with 8 bases in between. From germline, CDR1 is SGHVS and CDR2 FQNEAQ. The CDR3: CASSSSLYEQYF. The CDR3, as DNA: TGTGCCAGCAGCTCGAGCCTTTACGAGCAGTACTTC.

J is TRBJ1-1 and V is TRBV29-1, with D tentatively TRBD1 (6 bases). The CDR3 runs 14 residues. Trimming stripped 3 bases from V and 6 bases from J, with 17 bases between. Germline lookup yields CDR1 SQVTM and CDR2 ANQGSEA. The CDR3 protein is CSVDHGQPGAEAFF. CDR3 coding DNA: TGCAGCGTTGACCACGGACAGCCAGGGGCTGAAGCTTTCTTT.

This clone showed up just once. The rearrangement links TRBV5-1 to TRBJ2-5; possibly TRBD1 for D (5 bases). The CDR3 spans 16 residues. The germline CDR1 and CDR2 sequences are SGHRS and YFSETQ. The V gene lost 4 bases and the J gene lost 1 base, with 17 bases spanning the gap. CDR3 amino acids: CASSPRRGLGQETQYF. As DNA, the CDR3 is TGCGCCAGCAGCCCGCGAAGGGGCTTGGGCCAAGAGACCCAGTACTTC.

V usage is TRBV30 and J usage is TRBJ1-1; possibly TRBD1 for D (5 bases). CDR3 length: 12 amino acids. Germline CDR1 is GTSNPN and CDR2 is SVGIG (reference sequence). Trimming removed 0 bases from V and 6 bases from J, with 8 bases in between. The CDR3 protein is CAWSVSGAEAFF. The CDR3 DNA is TGTGCCTGGAGTGTCTCGGGGGCTGAAGCTTTCTTT.

This clone was seen only a few times. This chain connects TRBV29-1 to TRBJ2-2, with 8 bases lining up with TRBD1. Germline CDR1 SQVTM, CDR2 ANQGSEA. CDR3 length: 14 residues. Trimming cost V 1 base and J 4 bases; bases outside gene matches: 2. The CDR3 coding sequence is TGCAGCGTTGAAGGGACAGGGCTCACCGGGGAGCTGTTTTTT. It specifies CSVEGTGLTGELFF.

The chain links TRBV15 to TRBJ2-5; 9 bases line up with TRBD2. The trim removed 1 base at V and 1 base at J, leaving 4 bases unmatched. There are 16 residues in the CDR3. Per the germline V gene, CDR1 is LNHNV and CDR2 is YYDKDF (reference sequence). The chain's CDR3 is CATSRASGNPQETQYF. CDR3 in DNA: TGTGCCACCAGCAGAGCTAGCGGGAATCCCCAAGAGACCCAGTACTTC.

This chain joins TRBV19 and TRBJ1-2; TRBD1 might be the D (6 bases). The germline CDR1 and CDR2 sequences are LNHDA and SQIVND (reference sequence). Trimming pared 5 bases from V and 4 bases from J, leaving 11 bases between. The CDR3 length is 13 residues. The CDR3 coding sequence is TGTGCCAGTAGTGTGGACAGCTCCTATGGCTACACCTTC. Translating it yields CASSVDSSYGYTF.

This clone was observed a few times. The rearrangement links TRBV6-1 to TRBJ2-7, with a possible D match to TRBD1 (7 bases). Germline V gives CDR1 MNHNS, CDR2 SASEGT. V gave up 1 base and J gave up 1 base, with 11 bases separating them. This CDR3 has 15 amino acids. The CDR3 coding sequence is TGTGCCAGCAGTGAAGGGGGGGACAGTTCCTACGAGCAGTACTTC. As protein: CASSEGGDSSYEQYF.

This chain uses TRBV25-1 with TRBJ1-1; D is unresolved. In germline, CDR1 is MGHDK, CDR2 SYGVNS. Trimming cost V 5 bases and J 1 base, with 8 bases left between them. This CDR3 spans 13 amino acids. The DNA for the CDR3 is TGTGCCAGCAGTACTACAGAGAACACTGAAGCTTTCTTT. Protein sequence: CASSTTENTEAFF.

The chain uses TRBV6-1 and TRBJ2-1; 8 bases line up with TRBD1. Losses at the gene ends were 5 bases for V and 15 bases for J; bases not matched to a gene: 6. The germline CDR1 and CDR2 sequences are MNHNS and SASEGT. The CDR3 runs to 11 residues. The CDR3 reads CASSPGTGRFF. CDR3 DNA: TGTGCCAGCAGTCCCGGGACAGGCCGGTTCTTC.

V gene TRBV5-6 combines with J gene TRBJ1-6; 8 nucleotides align to TRBD1. Germline-derived CDR1 and CDR2 are SGHDT and YYEEEE. The J segment lost 7 bases and the V segment lost 4 bases, leaving 4 bases of the junction unmatched. The CDR3 extends over 14 amino acids. The chain's CDR3 is CASSRQGMNSPLHF. The DNA for the CDR3 is TGTGCCAGCAGCCGACAGGGGATGAATTCACCCCTCCACTTT.

This rearrangement joins TRBV5-1 to TRBJ1-2, with D perhaps matching TRBD1 (6 bases). Germline loops: CDR1 SGHRS, CDR2 YFSETQ. Trimming cost V 3 bases and J 2 bases, with 17 bases left between them. The CDR3 totals 16 residues. The CDR3 region is CASSSARGLSNYGYTF. CDR3 DNA: TGCGCCAGCAGCTCGGCCCGGGGGCTCTCCAACTATGGCTACACCTTC.

This clone has more than one count but fewer than ten. V is TRBV18 and J is TRBJ2-3; D is uncertain. CDR1 and CDR2 from the germline V gene are KGHSH and LQKENI. V gave up 0 bases and J gave up 8 bases, with 9 bases separating them. There are 13 residues in the CDR3. The CDR3 sequence is CASSPPEAFTQYF. CDR3 in DNA: TGTGCCAGCTCACCACCGGAAGCCTTTACGCAGTATTTT.

J is TRBJ2-2 and V is TRBV29-1, with 9 bases that match TRBD1. CDR1 and CDR2 (germline): SQVTM, ANQGSEA. The CDR3 totals 13 residues. V shed 4 bases, J shed 3 bases, and the junction held 0 bases outside the gene matches. The CDR3 reads CSVGQGDTGELFF. In nucleotides, the CDR3 is TGCAGCGTTGGACAGGGGGACACCGGGGAGCTGTTTTTT.

This chain joins TRBV4-1 and TRBJ1-2; TRBD1 aligns across 9 bases. CDR1 is MGHRA, CDR2 YSYEKL, per germline. Losses at the gene ends were 4 bases for V and 0 bases for J; bases not matched to a gene: 3. The length of the CDR3 is 15 residues. CDR3 sequence reads: CASSRTGDTNYGYTF. The CDR3 DNA reads TGCGCCAGCAGCCGGACAGGGGATACTAACTATGGCTACACCTTC.

CDR3 DNA sequence: TGTGCCTGGAGTATCGGAAACACCGGGGAGCTGTTTTTT. Encoded protein: CAWSIGNTGELFF. The chain links TRBV30 to TRBJ2-2, with D unclear. The CDR3 spans 13 residues. V dropped 2 bases and J dropped 2 bases, with 6 bases sitting between them. Looked up from germline, CDR1 is GTSNPN and CDR2 is SVGIG (reference sequence). Supplemented by reference TRBV30 and TRBJ2-2, the full variable domain reads SQTIHQWPATLVQPVGSPLSLECTVEGTSNPNLYWYRQAAGRGLQLLFYSVGIGQISSEVPQNLSASRPQDRQFILSSKKLLLSDSGFYLCAWSIGNTGELFFGEGSRLTVL.

The gene calls are TRBV4-2 and TRBJ2-3; D is unclear. The CDR3 runs to 11 residues. Germline V gives CDR1 LGHNA, CDR2 YNFKEQ. V lost 4 bases, J lost 6 bases, and 5 bases lay in between. The CDR3 DNA follows: TGTGCCAGCAGCCTCCTGGATACGCAGTATTTT. This sequence encodes CASSLLDTQYF.

This clone was recorded at least ten times. The genes are TRBV5-1 and TRBJ1-1; D may be TRBD1 (6 bases). The V and J ends lost 1 base and 3 bases respectively, with 10 bases between them. CDR3 length: 14 amino acids. Germline CDR1 is SGHRS and CDR2 is YFSETQ. The CDR3 coding sequence is TGCGCCAGCAGCTTGCTCAACAGGGACACTGAAGCTTTCTTT. Its translation is CASSLLNRDTEAFF.

The chain joins TRBV29-1 to TRBJ2-3, with D uncertain. Germline V CDR1 and CDR2: SQVTM, ANQGSEA. This CDR3 is 15 amino acids long. V lost 0 bases and J lost 0, with 10 bases in between. The CDR3 loop reads CSVEDPRPSTDTQYF. The CDR3 DNA reads TGCAGCGTTGAAGACCCAAGACCTAGCACAGATACGCAGTATTTT.

The chain couples TRBV5-1 to TRBJ2-7, with TRBD1 identical over 7 bases. CDR1 and CDR2 (germline): SGHRS, YFSETQ. With 1 base clipped from V and 3 bases from J, the junction kept 4 bases outside the gene matches. This CDR3 contains 14 residues. CDR3 sequence reads: CASSLLGQIYEQYF. DNA for the CDR3: TGCGCCAGCAGCTTGTTGGGACAGATCTACGAGCAGTACTTC.

The chain uses TRBV2 and TRBJ2-7, with D possibly TRBD2 on 5 matching bases. CDR1 and CDR2 from the germline V gene are SNHLY and FYNNEI. The CDR3 covers 12 residues. DNA of the CDR3: TGTGCGGACCGGGATAGCTCCTACGAGCAGTACTTC. It encodes CADRDSSYEQYF.